This TCR beta chain was found in a study of blood T cell repertoires in COVID-19. Study-level information: Both acute and convalescent COVID-19 samples were obtained from the United States, Italy and Spain. Sources were T cells, B-cell-depleted T cells, or PBMCs; the material itself was cDNA or gDNA.

Original analysis: Reference gene primers were amplified, and this amplification served to estimate nucleated cell counts. The method was immunoSEQ multiplex PCR; TCRdb's version includes in-frame clones alone and lacks a portion of them. V and J calls and clone size follow that table, whereas D and trimming were derived from the DNA. The sample includes under 45,000 clones, 80% to 90% seen only once; the top ten take 11% to 15%. Germline V gene lookup returns CDR1 SGHTA and CDR2 FQGNSA. The CDR3 is made up of 15 amino acids. With 5 bases clipped from V and 7 bases from J, the junction kept 4 bases outside the gene matches.

The V and J genes are TRBV7-2 and TRBJ2-2; TRBD2 agrees at 13 bases. This clonotype originated in a man in his fifties or sixties with active COVID-19. Sequencing was carried out using peripheral blood. CDR3 in DNA: TGTGCCAGCAGCACCGGGACTAGCGGGGTCGGGGAGCTGTTTTTT. The encoded protein is CASSTGTSGVGELFF.